The entry below gives a single TCR beta chain sequence along with its context. These data belong to a study of T cell changes during pregnancy in multiple sclerosis. Repertoires were generated with immunoSEQ multiplex PCR, while TCRdb's copy carries only in-frame clones and drops some. The data show about 67,000 clones, just over 90% seen once. This receptor was taken from a female donor with multiple sclerosis, enrolled in a pregnancy study. This sample comprised peripheral blood, obtained in the third trimester of pregnancy.

The CDR3 coding sequence is TGTGCCAGTAGTGAACAGGGCGATTCACCCCTCCACTTT. It encodes CASSEQGDSPLHF. V gene TRBV19 combines with J gene TRBJ1-6; a possible D gene is TRBD1 (6 bases). V dropped 5 bases and J dropped 8 bases, with 10 bases sitting between them. CDR1 is LNHDA, CDR2 SQIVND, per germline (reference sequence). This CDR3 has 13 residues.